This is a list of T cell receptor beta chains from one sample in a study of T cell responses to AZD1222 COVID-19 vaccine. TCRdb's table, derived via immunoSEQ multiplex PCR, lists solely in-frame clones and lacks some. The table records tens of thousands of clones, about 90% of them present only once. This specimen was peripheral blood, taken on day 0 of MenACWY control vaccination. These receptors were obtained from an adult in good health. Each CDR3 is given with its conserved first and last residue. A D gene is named only where the DNA matches it firmly. Some rows have no size entry. The others give once, few or many, or a class for an expanded clone.

d_call clone_size j_call v_call cdr3_nt cdr3_aa
TRBD1 once TRBJ2-5 TRBV6-1 TGTGCCAGCAGTGAATCGCAGACAGGGGGTGAGACCCAGTACTTC CASSESQTGGETQYF
TRBD2 - TRBJ2-3 TRBV6-6 TGTGCCAGCAGTCGACGACTAGCGGCCCTCACAGATACGCAGTATTTT CASSRRLAALTDTQYF
- - TRBJ1-3 TRBV21-1 TGTGCCAGCAGCAAGGGGGGCAGGGCCAATCACTCTGGAAACACCATATATTTT CASSKGGRANHSGNTIYF
- once TRBJ2-3 TRBV19 TGTGCCAGTAGTATGATCCTTGGGGGCTCGGATACGCAGTATTTT CASSMILGGSDTQYF
- - TRBJ2-6 TRBV7-3 TGTGCCAGCAGCCAGGGGCCCTCTGGGGCCAACGTCCTGACTTTC CASSQGPSGANVLTF
TRBD1 - TRBJ1-6 TRBV18 TGTGCCAGCTCACCGCCGGGACAGGCTTTCGATTCACCCCTCCACTTT CASSPPGQAFDSPLHF
- - TRBJ1-2 TRBV6-6 TGTGCCAGCATACACGTGGGGTATGGCTACACCTTC CASIHVGYGYTF
TRBD1 - TRBJ2-1 TRBV28 TGTGCCAGCAGTTTGTTAGGACAGGGGGGAAATGAGCAGTTCTTC CASSLLGQGGNEQFF
- - TRBJ2-7 TRBV2 TGTGCCAGCAGTGTAGACGTTTACGAGCAGTACTTC CASSVDVYEQYF
- few TRBJ2-7 TRBV27 TGTGCCAGCAAACAGGGTCCCTACGAGCAGTACTTC CASKQGPYEQYF
- - TRBJ1-1 TRBV29-1 TGCAGCGTTGAACCCTGGACGGTGAACACTGAAGCTTTCTTT CSVEPWTVNTEAFF
- once TRBJ2-1 TRBV11-2 TGTGCCAGCAGCTTAGGACCGGGCCGGGGGTTCTTC CASSLGPGRGFF
- - TRBJ1-6 TRBV18 TGTGCCAGCTCACCTTATAATTCACCCCTCCACTTT CASSPYNSPLHF
TRBD2 - TRBJ2-1 TRBV28 TGTGCCACCGGGGGGGCGGCGGGAGGGGTAAATGAGCAGTTCTTC CATGGAAGGVNEQFF
- few TRBJ1-5 TRBV28 TGTGCCAGCATACCCGGGGCTGGCAATCAGCCCCAGCATTTT CASIPGAGNQPQHF
- - TRBJ2-2 TRBV6-2/TRBV6-3 TGTGCCAGCAGTTACCTTACCTCCATGTCGGAGCTGTTTTTT CASSYLTSMSELFF
TRBD1 once TRBJ1-1 TRBV6-5 TGTGCCAGCAGTTACACTCCAGGGGGCAACACTGAAGCTTTCTTT CASSYTPGGNTEAFF
TRBD1 - TRBJ1-6 TRBV6-2/TRBV6-3 TGTGCCAGCAGCCCCACCCGACAGGGGTTCTATAATTCACCCCTCCACTTT CASSPTRQGFYNSPLHF